This entry describes one TCR beta chain. No antigen is known for it. The sample is drawn from a study of T cell responses to AZD1222 COVID-19 vaccine. TCRdb keeps only in-frame clones here, not all; method: immunoSEQ multiplex PCR. The sample lists more than 95,000 clones, approximately 82% occurring once. Study findings and constraints: The breadth and depth of Spike-specific TCRs increased once two AZD1222 doses had been given. Baseline serology detected seropositivity in only a handful of AZD1222 recipients. Repertoires were obtained solely post-peak T cell response. White British people made up most donors, females outnumbered males, and clonal diversity was possibly underestimated.

CDR3 size: 15 residues. V lost 0 bases, J lost 1 base, and 10 bases lay in between. Germline CDR1 is SGHRS and CDR2 is YFSETQ. Sample: peripheral blood, taken 28 days after the second AZD1222 dose. The receptor comes from an adult who received the AZD1222 COVID-19 vaccine. The chain employs TRBV5-1 and TRBJ1-1, with D hard to call. In nucleotides, the CDR3 is TGCGCCAGCAGCTTGGCCTCGGTTGCGAACACTGAAGCTTTCTTT. It codes for CASSLASVANTEAFF.